This TCR beta chain was recovered during a study of CD8+ T cells in alopecia areata. Treatment indicated: oral pan-JAK inhibitor, 5-10 mg twice daily. The CDR3 runs to 16 residues. V lost 0 bases to trimming and J lost 0 bases, with 11 bases between them. From germline, CDR1 is SGHTA and CDR2 FQGNSA. cDNA serving as the sequencing template came from extracted, reverse transcribed RNA. Libraries were prepared by immunoSEQ multiplex PCR; TCRdb keeps only in-frame clonotypes and omits some of them. The top ten clones hold roughly 1.2% of a sample with 200,000 to 250,000 clones, more than 55% of them seen once.

Sequences were derived from CD4+ T cells sorted from blood, sampled at approximately week 44, from a patient treated with tofacitinib. The rearrangement uses TRBV7-2 and TRBJ1-2, with D perhaps TRBD1 (5 bases). This clonotype originated in a human donor with alopecia areata. The CDR3 DNA reads as TGTGCCAGCAGCTTAGCCTCAGGGTCCCCTAACTATGGCTACACCTTC. It yields the protein CASSLASGSPNYGYTF.